These 13 T cell receptor beta chains originate from one sample sequenced in a study of beta chain features in type 1 diabetes. Study-wide results and caveats: Shorter TCRB CDR3s, moderately but significantly so, were found in Type 1 diabetes patients in all four CD4+ subsets.

The study reverse transcribed the entire isolated RNA, so it sequenced expressed TCRB transcripts. Clones were sequenced by immunoSEQ multiplex PCR, and TCRdb holds only the in-frame ones, with some missing. The top ten hold more than 0.5% of the sample, which has under 200,000 clones, around 8.4% seen once. The antigens of these receptors remain unknown. Sequenced: central memory CD4+ T cells from blood. These receptors originate from a woman aged 18-35 years with type 1 diabetes.

J is TRBJ1-1 and V is TRBV7-8; 9 bases align to TRBD1. Germline CDR1 is SGHVS and CDR2 is FQNEAQ. This CDR3 spans 14 amino acids. The V segment lost 5 bases and the J segment 5 bases; nucleotides outside the gene matches: 6. The CDR3 is CASSARQGETEAFF. The CDR3 nucleotides read TGTGCCAGCAGCGCCAGACAGGGGGAAACTGAAGCTTTCTTT.

As for this clone: The sample holds other DNA sequences that translate to the same CDR3. The chain recombines TRBV2 with TRBJ1-5, with 7 bases matching TRBD1. Trimming cost V 8 bases and J 2 bases; bases outside gene matches: 3. This CDR3 comprises 13 residues. The germline V gene has CDR1 SNHLY and CDR2 FYNNEI. CDR3 sequence (DNA): TGTGCCAGCGGGGGGACAGGCAATCAGCCCCAGCATTTT. Its protein is CASGGTGNQPQHF.

The table lists this clone with a few counts. The chain has TRBV5-1 and TRBJ2-1; a possible D gene is TRBD2 (5 bases). The CDR3 is 11 residues long. CDR1 is SGHRS and CDR2 is YFSETQ in the germline V gene. With 7 bases removed from V and 4 bases from J, the gap between germline ends came to 6 bases. The CDR3 region is CASGEYNEQFF. Here the CDR3 DNA reads TGCGCCAGCGGGGAGTACAATGAGCAGTTCTTC. Drawing the rest from reference TRBV5-1 and TRBJ2-1, the complete variable domain is KAGVTQTPRYLIKTRGQQVTLSCSPISGHRSVSWYQQTPGQGLQFLFEYFSETQRNKGNFPGRFSGRQFSNSRSEMNVSTLELGDSALYLCASGEYNEQFFGPGTRLTVL.

This clone occurred a few times. The chain employs TRBV6-6 and TRBJ2-4, with D uncertain. CDR3 length equals 16 residues. The V and J ends lost 0 bases and 1 base respectively, with 10 bases between them. Germline V CDR1 and CDR2: MNHNY, SVGAGI (reference sequence). This CDR3 is CASSYSPLEAKNIQYF. CDR3 DNA: TGTGCCAGCAGTTACTCGCCCTTGGAGGCCAAAAACATTCAGTACTTC.

The V gene is TRBV30, the J gene TRBJ2-5; 9 nucleotides agree with TRBD2. V dropped 3 bases and J dropped 5; count of bases not matched to a gene: 1. In germline, CDR1 is GTSNPN, CDR2 SVGIG (reference sequence). The CDR3 spans 12 residues. DNA for the CDR3: TGTGCCTGGAGGGCGGGAGGGGAGACCCAGTACTTC. Amino acid sequence: CAWRAGGETQYF.

This clone was detected only a few times. The chain combines TRBV29-1 with TRBJ2-7, with 8 nucleotides matching TRBD1. Germline loops: CDR1 SQVTM, CDR2 ANQGSEA. Losses at the gene ends were 8 bases for V and 4 bases for J; bases not matched to a gene: 10. CDR3 length: 13 amino acids. DNA for the CDR3: TGCAGCACCCTGACAGGGGACAGTTACGAGCAGTACTTC. Translating gives CSTLTGDSYEQYF.

DNA of the CDR3: TGCAGCGCCACGGGAATGGGGGCTTTCTTT. Translated: CSATGMGAFF. The rearrangement uses TRBV29-1 and TRBJ1-1; D gene ambiguous. Germline-derived CDR1 and CDR2 are SQVTM and ANQGSEA. The germline V and J ends were trimmed by 7 bases and 11 bases, with 14 bases remaining between them. There are 10 residues in the CDR3.

The DNA of the CDR3 is TGTGCCAGCAGCGAAGGACAGGGGAGGGAGCAGTACTTC. It codes for CASSEGQGREQYF. V is TRBV11-3 and J is TRBJ2-7; 9 bases map to TRBD1. CDR1 SGHNT and CDR2 YENEEA come from the germline V gene. The ends lost 5 bases at V and 7 bases at J; junction bases unmatched: 6. This CDR3 has 13 amino acids.

In this sample, this clone turned up a few times. This chain connects TRBV11-1 to TRBJ2-5, with D possibly being TRBD1 (6 bases). In germline, CDR1 is SGHAT, CDR2 FQDESV (reference sequence). This CDR3 contains 13 residues. Trimming cost V 1 base and J 3 bases, with 6 bases left between them. The CDR3 sequence: CASSLDREETQYF. The CDR3 DNA reads as TGTGCCAGCAGCTTAGACAGGGAAGAGACCCAGTACTTC.

In this sample, this clone turned up many times. The V and J genes are TRBV14 and TRBJ1-2, with D unclear. V gave up 5 bases and J gave up 4 bases, with 14 bases separating them. Germline assignment: CDR1 SGHDN and CDR2 FVKESK. The CDR3 is 14 residues long. The DNA of the CDR3 is TGTGCCAGCAGCTTACCGGGGTCCCCCTATGGCTACACCTTC. It yields the protein CASSLPGSPYGYTF. Based on the CDR3 plus reference TRBV14 and TRBJ1-2, the full variable domain is EAGVTQFPSHSVIEKGQTVTLRCDPISGHDNLYWYRRVMGKEIKFLLHFVKESKQDESGMPNNRFLAERTGGTYSTLKVQPAELEDSGVYFCASSLPGSPYGYTFGSGTRLTVV.

This chain uses TRBV6-6 with TRBJ2-5; 12 bases match TRBD2. Germline V lookup: CDR1 MNHNY, CDR2 SVGAGI (reference sequence). V shed 5 bases, J shed 4 bases, and the junction held 5 bases outside the gene matches. The CDR3 has 15 residues. CDR3 sequence: CASSTLAGGAETQYF. The CDR3 coding sequence is TGTGCCAGCAGTACCCTAGCGGGAGGGGCAGAGACCCAGTACTTC.

There are a few counts of this clone. In nucleotides, the CDR3 is TGTGCCAGCAGTTACTCCGGCGGGGGCTACGAGCAGTACTTC. The encoded protein is CASSYSGGGYEQYF. V is TRBV6-6 and J is TRBJ2-7; 7 bases are shared with TRBD2. The CDR3 runs to 14 residues. Germline CDR1 and CDR2: MNHNY and SVGAGI (reference sequence). The V gene end was trimmed by 0 bases and the J gene end by 3 bases; junction bases not matched to a gene: 2.

This clone was picked up a small number of times. The chain joins TRBV9 to TRBJ2-4; 8 bases agree with TRBD2. This CDR3 is built from 15 residues. After removal of 1 base from V and 3 bases from J, the junction contained 3 bases not matched to a gene. Germline V CDR1 and CDR2: SGDLS, YYNGEE. The CDR3 nucleotides are TGTGCCAGCAGCGTATCTGGGACTAGCAAAAACATTCAGTACTTC. It codes for CASSVSGTSKNIQYF.